The 29 T cell receptor beta chains below all came from one sample that was sequenced in a study of vaccination and CD4 T cells after COVID-19. Time point denoted: late sampling 161 to 241 days after vaccination in a few convalescent patients. MiXCR, run by TCRdb on the PCR reads, gives a single entry per CDR3 protein. The sample contains 25,000 to 35,000 distinct CDR3 sequences, around 49% of which appear only once. Sequences were derived from CD4+ T cells from blood, sampled about 7 months after SARS-CoV-2 vaccination. The receptor source for this set is a human donor who had recovered from COVID-19.

The chain couples TRBV4-1 to TRBJ1-3, with no clear D. Trimming pared 9 bases from V and 0 bases from J, leaving 15 bases between. Per the germline V gene, CDR1 is MGHRA and CDR2 is YSYEKL. The CDR3 runs 15 residues. The CDR3, as DNA: TGCGCCAGTACCCTCAGGTTCGGCTCTGGAAACACCATATATTTT. Amino acid sequence: CASTLRFGSGNTIYF.

In nucleotides, the CDR3 is TGCAGTGCTATAGGGGGGAAAGAGACCCAGTACTTC. It translates to CSAIGGKETQYF. The J gene is TRBJ2-5, the V gene TRBV20-1, with D perhaps assigned TRBD1 or TRBD2 (6 bases each). Germline CDR1 reads DFQATT; CDR2 reads SNEGSKA (reference sequence). The CDR3 is made up of 12 amino acids. Trimming shortened V by 4 bases and J by 3 bases, and 9 bases separated the two germline ends.

The CDR3 DNA sequence: TGTGCCAGTAGTCCAGGACTAGCGGGAGGCGAGCAGTACTTC. Its translation: CASSPGLAGGEQYF. The chain uses TRBV19 and TRBJ2-7; 14 bases are a match to TRBD2. CDR3 length: 14 amino acids. CDR1 LNHDA and CDR2 SQIVND come from the germline V gene (reference sequence). Losses at the gene ends were 5 bases for V and 6 bases for J; bases not matched to a gene: 3.

The genes are TRBV28 and TRBJ1-2, with 8 bases fitting TRBD1. The germline V gene encodes CDR1 MDHEN and CDR2 SYDVKM. V lost 2 bases to trimming and J lost 2 bases; unmatched junction nucleotides: 7. The CDR3 length is 16 residues. The CDR3 reads CASSLLPTGANYGYTF. DNA of the CDR3: TGTGCCAGCAGTTTACTCCCGACAGGGGCCAACTATGGCTACACCTTC.

This sequence joins TRBV28 and TRBJ2-7; perhaps TRBD2 as D (5 bases). Germline V gene lookup returns CDR1 MDHEN and CDR2 SYDVKM. The V and J ends lost 8 bases and 0 bases respectively, with 26 bases between them. The CDR3 totals 18 residues. CDR3 DNA sequence: TGTGCCAGCGGGTCGGTTCCGATCAGGCGGGCAAGCTCCTACGAGCAGTACTTC. This encodes CASGSVPIRRASSYEQYF.

This clonotype was recorded a few times. This chain connects TRBV7-2 to TRBJ1-5; 9 nucleotides line up with TRBD1. V dropped 3 bases and J dropped 7; count of bases not matched to a gene: 7. The CDR3 runs to 15 residues. From germline, CDR1 is SGHTA and CDR2 FQGNSA. The CDR3 nucleotides read TGTGCCAGCAGCTTGGGGACAGGGTTAGGGCAGCCCCAGCATTTT. Amino acids: CASSLGTGLGQPQHF. The full variable domain, its missing parts supplied by reference TRBV7-2 and TRBJ1-5, is GAGVSQSPSNKVTEKGKDVELRCDPISGHTALYWYRQSLGQGLEFLIYFQGNSAPDKSGLPSDRFSAERTGGSVSTLTIQRTQQEDSAVYLCASSLGTGLGQPQHFGDGTRLSIL.

The J gene is TRBJ2-5, the V gene TRBV24-1; 8 positions match TRBD2. Germline loops: CDR1 KGHDR, CDR2 SFDVKD. The CDR3 has 16 amino acids. J lost 1 base, V lost 2 bases, and 5 bases had no gene match. The CDR3 DNA reads TGTGCCACCAGTGATTCGACGGGAGGGTCCCAAGAGACCCAGTACTTC. This codes for CATSDSTGGSQETQYF.

This clonotype occurred a few times. The CDR3 nucleotides are TGTGCCAGCAGTCGCGGGGGGGCTAACTATGGCTACACCTTC. It translates to CASSRGGANYGYTF. The V gene is TRBV28, the J gene TRBJ1-2; possible D gene TRBD1, 5 bases. The CDR3 length is 14 residues. The V and J ends lost 5 bases and 0 bases respectively, with 10 bases between them. Germline CDR1 and CDR2: MDHEN and SYDVKM.

This clonotype was seen a handful of times. The chain couples TRBV7-9 to TRBJ2-3; possible D gene TRBD2, 5 bases. CDR1 and CDR2 (germline): SEHNR, FQNEAQ (reference sequence). The CDR3 is 13 residues long. Trimming removed 5 bases from V and 5 bases from J, with 11 bases in between. The CDR3: CASSPEGKDTQYF. CDR3 bases: TGTGCCAGCAGCCCAGAGGGTAAAGATACGCAGTATTTT.

The J gene is TRBJ2-7, the V gene TRBV7-2, with D possibly being TRBD1 (6 bases). Per germline, CDR1 SGHTA and CDR2 FQGNSA. This CDR3 spans 17 amino acids. With 1 base removed from V and 3 bases from J, the gap between germline ends came to 19 bases. CDR3 loop: CASSLGTDYSWIYEQYF. In DNA form, the CDR3 reads TGTGCCAGCAGCTTAGGGACAGACTACTCTTGGATCTACGAGCAGTACTTC.

A few counts support this clonotype. The V call is TRBV7-8, the J call TRBJ2-7; TRBD1 is a possible D gene (5 bases). Trimming pared 1 base from V and 1 base from J, leaving 8 bases between. The CDR3 is 14 amino acids. Germline V lookup: CDR1 SGHVS, CDR2 FQNEAQ. In nucleotides, the CDR3 is TGTGCCAGCAGCTTAGTTCCAGGGTCCTACGAGCAGTACTTC. As protein: CASSLVPGSYEQYF. The complete variable domain, with remaining parts taken from reference TRBV7-8 and TRBJ2-7, reads GAGVSQSPRYKVAKRGQDVALRCDPISGHVSLFWYQQALGQGPEFLTYFQNEAQLDKSGLPSDRFFAERPEGSVSTLKIQRTQQEDSAVYLCASSLVPGSYEQYFGPGTRLTVT.

The genes are TRBV28 and TRBJ2-3; 12 bases match TRBD2. The V gene end was trimmed by 11 bases and the J gene end by 8 bases; junction bases not matched to a gene: 11. The CDR3 has 14 amino acids. Germline V gene sequence: CDR1 MDHEN, CDR2 SYDVKM. CDR3 nucleotides: TGTGCCTATGGGACTAGCGGGTTTGGTGGTACGCAGTATTTT. It is translated as CAYGTSGFGGTQYF.

This clonotype was recorded a few times. This CDR3 reads CATSRDLDNHEQYF. As DNA, the CDR3 is TGTGCCACCAGCAGAGATCTCGACAATCACGAGCAGTACTTC. The V gene is TRBV15, the J gene TRBJ2-7; no clear D. The CDR3 contains 14 residues. Germline values: CDR1 LNHNV, CDR2 YYDKDF (reference sequence). Trimming pared 0 bases from V and 5 bases from J, leaving 11 bases between.

This clonotype has a handful of counts. J is TRBJ1-6 and V is TRBV6-5; TRBD1 matches at 9 bases. This CDR3 spans 19 amino acids. Losses at the gene ends were 0 bases for V and 6 bases for J; bases not matched to a gene: 12. CDR1 MNHEY and CDR2 SVGAGI come from the germline V gene. CDR3 DNA: TGTGCCAGCAGTTACTCTGCCCCGGACAGGGGACTTCTTAATTCACCCCTCCACTTT. Protein product: CASSYSAPDRGLLNSPLHF.

Only one count was recorded for this clonotype. The V gene is TRBV7-6, the J gene TRBJ1-5; D call uncertain. CDR1 is SGHVS and CDR2 is FNYEAQ in the germline V gene. The CDR3 consists of 17 residues. Trimming took off 1 base at V and 2 bases at J, with 15 bases between the two ends. CDR3 sequence (DNA): TGTGCCAGCAGCTTAGGCGTAGGGCGGCGGGGCAATCAGCCCCAGCATTTT. Amino acid sequence: CASSLGVGRRGNQPQHF. Supplemented by reference TRBV7-6 and TRBJ1-5, the full variable domain reads GAGVSQSPRYKVTKRGQDVALRCDPISGHVSLYWYRQALGQGPEFLTYFNYEAQQDKSGLPNDRFSAERPEGSISTLTIQRTEQRDSAMYRCASSLGVGRRGNQPQHFGDGTRLSIL.

This rearrangement joins TRBV28 to TRBJ1-1, with a weak D call TRBD1 (5 bases). This CDR3 region has 12 residues. Germline V CDR1 and CDR2: MDHEN, SYDVKM. Trimming stripped 8 bases from V and 3 bases from J, with 10 bases between. This chain's CDR3 is CASQGFDTEAFF. In DNA, the CDR3 is TGTGCCAGCCAGGGTTTTGACACTGAAGCTTTCTTT.

The chain employs TRBV19 and TRBJ2-7; unclear D gene. Germline V gene sequence: CDR1 LNHDA, CDR2 SQIVND (reference sequence). CDR3 size: 14 residues. With 1 base removed from V and 2 bases from J, the gap between germline ends came to 9 bases. Here the CDR3 reads CASSIGQTTYEQYF. As DNA, the CDR3 is TGTGCCAGTAGTATAGGACAAACGACCTACGAGCAGTACTTC.

The sample holds a few counts of this clonotype. This chain connects TRBV24-1 to TRBJ2-3; TRBD1 agrees at 7 bases. Germline CDR1 reads KGHDR; CDR2 reads SFDVKD. This CDR3 is 14 amino acids long. The V gene end was trimmed by 4 bases and the J gene end by 4 bases; junction bases not matched to a gene: 4. Here the CDR3 DNA reads TGTGCCACCAGTGAGGGGACAGTGGCAGATACGCAGTATTTT. Translated: CATSEGTVADTQYF.

The genes are TRBV19 and TRBJ2-3; no reliable D call. CDR1 LNHDA and CDR2 SQIVND come from the germline V gene (reference sequence). V gave up 3 bases and J gave up 2 bases, with 6 bases separating them. The CDR3 is 13 residues long. The CDR3 sequence is CASSMVVTDTQYF. CDR3 coding DNA: TGTGCCAGTAGTATGGTCGTCACAGATACGCAGTATTTT.

The chain is built from TRBV11-1 and TRBJ2-5; D is possibly TRBD1 or TRBD2 (5 bases each). Germline values: CDR1 SGHAT, CDR2 FQDESV (reference sequence). CDR3 length equals 18 residues. V lost 5 bases, J lost 5 bases, and 27 bases lay in between. CDR3 nucleotide sequence: TGTGCCAGCAGCCCCGGGACCGCATTCAGTGGCCCAAGTGAGACCCAGTACTTC. This codes for CASSPGTAFSGPSETQYF.

This clonotype appeared a single time. V usage is TRBV7-3 and J usage is TRBJ2-1, with 9 bases aligning to TRBD2. The CDR3 loop spans 15 amino acids. Per germline, CDR1 SGHTA and CDR2 FQGTGA. Trimming removed 5 bases from V and 9 bases from J; junction bases left unmatched: 11. The CDR3 DNA sequence: TGTGCCAGCAGCCTAGCGGGACTAGAAATGGGTGAGCAGTTCTTC. Amino acid sequence: CASSLAGLEMGEQFF.

The rearrangement links TRBV7-6 to TRBJ2-7; D perhaps matches TRBD2 (5 bases). V lost 0 bases to trimming and J lost 6 bases, with 9 bases between them. The CDR3 has 13 residues. In germline, CDR1 is SGHVS, CDR2 FNYEAQ. The DNA for the CDR3 is TGTGCCAGCAGCTTAGCAGGGAGTGGCGAGCAGTACTTC. Translation gives CASSLAGSGEQYF.

In this sample, this clonotype turned up a few times. This chain joins TRBV20-1 and TRBJ1-2; 9 bases match TRBD1. This CDR3 region has 14 residues. The V segment lost 6 bases and the J segment 2 bases; nucleotides outside the gene matches: 7. CDR1 and CDR2 from the germline V gene are DFQATT and SNEGSKA (reference sequence). CDR3 loop: CSAPKGQGNYGYTF. The CDR3 nucleotides read TGCAGTGCCCCGAAGGGACAGGGCAACTATGGCTACACCTTC.

The V call is TRBV10-2, the J call TRBJ2-3; 7 positions match TRBD1. Germline V lookup: CDR1 WSHSY, CDR2 SAAADI. The junction had 5 bases not matched to a gene; V was cut back by 8 bases and J by 0 bases. CDR3 length: 14 residues. The CDR3 spells CASLEGASTDTQYF. CDR3 nucleotides: TGCGCCAGCCTCGAGGGGGCTAGCACAGATACGCAGTATTTT.

There are a few counts of this clonotype. The chain joins TRBV18 to TRBJ2-3; 11 bases fit TRBD2. The CDR3 consists of 16 residues. The V gene's germline CDR1 is KGHSH and CDR2 LQKENI. V shed 3 bases, J shed 3 bases, and the junction held 5 bases outside the gene matches. The CDR3 sequence: CASSPLAGGRTDTQYF. CDR3 bases: TGTGCCAGCTCACCGCTAGCGGGAGGAAGAACAGATACGCAGTATTTT.

The chain links TRBV7-9 to TRBJ2-7; maybe TRBD2 (6 bases). This CDR3 spans 13 amino acids. Trimming pared 4 bases from V and 5 bases from J, leaving 12 bases between. CDR1 is SEHNR, CDR2 FQNEAQ, per germline (reference sequence). This CDR3 is CASSSRETHEQYF. The CDR3 DNA is TGTGCCAGCAGCTCCCGGGAGACTCACGAGCAGTACTTC.

Only a few counts were recorded for this clonotype. This chain uses TRBV7-9 with TRBJ1-1; weak D call: TRBD1 (6 bases). Trimming shortened V by 7 bases and J by 1 base, and 13 bases separated the two germline ends. Per germline, CDR1 SEHNR and CDR2 FQNEAQ (reference sequence). The length of the CDR3 is 14 residues. The CDR3 bases are TGTGCCAGCACCTTTAAACAGGGGAACACTGAAGCTTTCTTT. Translation gives CASTFKQGNTEAFF.

This rearrangement joins TRBV28 to TRBJ2-1, with 8 nucleotides matching TRBD2. Trimming cost V 6 bases and J 6 bases; bases outside gene matches: 4. This CDR3 has 13 amino acids. Germline V gene sequence: CDR1 MDHEN, CDR2 SYDVKM. CDR3 in amino acids: CASRVAGTNEQFF. CDR3 bases: TGTGCCAGCAGAGTAGCGGGAACCAATGAGCAGTTCTTC.

The chain combines TRBV7-9 with TRBJ2-3; 8 positions agree with TRBD2. In germline, CDR1 is SEHNR, CDR2 FQNEAQ (reference sequence). Unmatched junction bases numbered 8, after V lost 8 bases and J lost 4 bases. This CDR3 has 14 amino acids. CDR3 protein: CASLSGSPPDTQYF. CDR3 nucleotide sequence: TGTGCCAGCCTAAGCGGGAGTCCCCCAGATACGCAGTATTTT.